This TCR beta chain was recorded in a study of identifying expanded T cells in peripheral blood. Study-level points and caveats: Variance in clone template counts between roughly two-week samples significantly increased with total template count across all healthy donors.

As concerns this clone: Its cognate antigen is unknown.

This CDR3 has 13 residues. Germline V gene data show CDR1 as ENHRY and CDR2 as SYGVKD. Deletions cut 9 bases from V and 0 bases from J, with 8 bases between. Collection occurred without any documented infections or immune events in donors. The method was immunoSEQ multiplex PCR; TCRdb's version includes in-frame clones alone and lacks a portion of them. The repertoire holds some 120,000 clones, about four fifths seen once, with 3.3% in the top ten. Sequenced material: blood. The sequence was collected from a person between 18 and 75 years old in good health. J is TRBJ2-2 and V is TRBV10-3, with D possibly matching TRBD1 (6 bases). The CDR3 loop is CAIQGSNTGELFF. The DNA for the CDR3 is TGTGCCATACAGGGATCGAACACCGGGGAGCTGTTTTTT.